The next 16 T cell receptor beta chains were all read from a single sample in a study of T-cell reconstitution after alpha-beta-depleted transplantation in children. Using unique molecular identifiers, the investigators prepared the TCRbeta library. TCRdb recomputed calls from the PCR reads with MiXCR, one row per CDR3 protein. The data contain 75,000 to 100,000 distinct CDR3 sequences, approximately 9.2% of them seen just once; the ten biggest clones take up 5.5% to 8.5%. Sequences were derived from PBMCs from the stem cell graft donor, sampled from the stem cell graft. The receptors were sampled from a human donor who donated a stem cell graft to a child with congenital amegakaryocytic thrombocytopenia.

This clonotype was counted at least ten times. The rearrangement joins TRBV5-1 to TRBJ1-6; D is ambiguous. Germline CDR1 SGHRS, CDR2 YFSETQ. The CDR3 runs to 13 residues. Trimming left V 0 bases short and J 9 bases short, with 7 bases between. CDR3: CASSLAGRSPLHF. CDR3 nucleotides: TGCGCCAGCAGCTTGGCCGGACGTTCACCCCTCCACTTT.

This clonotype was seen ten or more times. This sequence joins TRBV4-1 and TRBJ1-4; 9 bases line up with TRBD1. Germline loops: CDR1 MGHRA, CDR2 YSYEKL. V was clipped by 0 bases and J by 10 bases; unmatched bases: 6. The CDR3 loop spans 15 amino acids. CDR3 residues: CASSQDHGTGIKLFF. CDR3 coding DNA: TGCGCCAGCAGCCAAGACCACGGGACAGGGATAAAACTGTTTTTT.

Worth noting for this clonotype: It may be a read error: a sequence one base away is much more abundant. The chain combines TRBV5-1 with TRBJ1-2; D not certain. The CDR3 has 13 residues. CDR1 and CDR2 from the germline V gene are SGHRS and YFSETQ. CDR3 loop: CAISLDLPYGYTF. CDR3 DNA sequence: TGCGCCATCAGCTTGGACCTCCCCTATGGCTACACCTTC.

This clonotype showed up many times. CDR3: CASSQGTSYEQYF. CDR3 bases: TGTGCCAGCAGCCAAGGGACCTCCTACGAGCAGTACTTC. The chain recombines TRBV7-9 with TRBJ2-7; the D gene could be TRBD1 or TRBD2 (5 bases each). The V end was cut by 5 bases, the J end by 0 bases, with 8 bases between. The germline CDR1 and CDR2 sequences are SEHNR and FQNEAQ (reference sequence). This CDR3 spans 13 amino acids.

This clonotype was observed many times. The CDR3: CATSDQSHQDTQYF. CDR3 coding DNA: TGTGCCACCAGTGACCAATCCCACCAAGATACGCAGTATTTT. The chain carries TRBV24-1 and TRBJ2-3, with no clear D. Deletions cut 4 bases from V and 5 bases from J, with 12 bases between. There are 14 residues in the CDR3. Germline assignment: CDR1 KGHDR and CDR2 SFDVKD.

This clonotype was found a few times. V is TRBV27 and J is TRBJ1-1; D is uncertain. The CDR3 extends over 14 amino acids. The V end lost 6 bases, the J end lost 5 bases, and 16 bases lay between the germline ends. CDR1 and CDR2 from the germline V gene are MNHEY and SMNVEV (reference sequence). The CDR3, as DNA: TGTGCCAGCAGCATCCAAAGGGAGAGGACTGAAGCTTTCTTT. It yields the protein CASSIQRERTEAFF.

In its sample, this clonotype was seen many times. The rearrangement joins TRBV28 to TRBJ1-2; D ambiguous. Trimming removed 7 bases from V and 4 bases from J, with 13 bases in between. Germline V gene data show CDR1 as MDHEN and CDR2 as SYDVKM. This CDR3 has 13 residues. The CDR3 loop is CASMREKAYGYTF. For the CDR3, the DNA is TGTGCCAGCATGCGGGAGAAAGCCTATGGCTACACCTTC.

This clonotype was seen ten or more times. The chain combines TRBV12-3 or TRBV12-4 with TRBJ2-3; 8 positions match TRBD2. V was pared by 6 bases and J by 4 bases, with 18 bases of the junction left unmatched. This CDR3 region has 18 residues. The CDR3 region is CASSPRGRGGGKADTQYF. The CDR3 region has the DNA TGTGCCAGCAGCCCCAGGGGACGTGGCGGGGGGAAAGCAGATACGCAGTATTTT.

This clonotype was counted many times. This chain joins TRBV18 and TRBJ2-3; no clear D gene. The CDR3 consists of 11 residues. V gave up 2 bases and J gave up 13 bases, with 10 bases separating them. Per the germline V gene, CDR1 is KGHSH and CDR2 is LQKENI. CDR3 protein: CASSPGELEYF. Written as DNA, the CDR3 is TGTGCCAGCTCACCAGGAGAGTTGGAGTATTTT.

This clonotype was detected many times. The CDR3 DNA is TGTGCCAGCAGAAGGGGGGGTAGGTACAATGAGCAGTTCTTC. Amino acid sequence: CASRRGGRYNEQFF. The chain recombines TRBV28 with TRBJ2-1, with D maybe TRBD2 (7 bases). The germline V gene has CDR1 MDHEN and CDR2 SYDVKM. This CDR3 has 14 amino acids. The germline V and J ends were trimmed by 6 bases and 4 bases, with 13 bases remaining between them.

This clonotype was detected many times. The chain is built from TRBV29-1 and TRBJ2-3, with TRBD2 matching 9 bases. CDR1 and CDR2 (germline): SQVTM, ANQGSEA. The J segment lost 2 bases and the V segment lost 6 bases, leaving 12 bases of the junction unmatched. The CDR3 totals 16 residues. The CDR3 DNA reads as TGCAGCGTCGTTAGGGTGTCTAGCGGGGTCACAGATACGCAGTATTTT. Protein product: CSVVRVSSGVTDTQYF.

This clonotype was picked up many times. The V and J genes are TRBV5-1 and TRBJ2-2; the D is unclear. The CDR3 contains 15 residues. V gave up 0 bases and J gave up 1 base, with 7 bases separating them. Germline assignment: CDR1 SGHRS and CDR2 YFSETQ. Here the CDR3 DNA reads TGCGCCAGCAGCTTGGAGTCCGGGAACACCGGGGAGCTGTTTTTT. It codes for CASSLESGNTGELFF.

This clonotype was counted many times. CDR3 sequence: CASSLKPEGGYTF. CDR3 bases: TGTGCCAGCAGCTTAAAACCAGAAGGAGGCTACACCTTC. The chain employs TRBV7-2 and TRBJ1-2; D is unclear. Trimming shortened V by 2 bases and J by 8 bases, and 12 bases separated the two germline ends. The CDR3 has 13 amino acids. Per the germline V gene, CDR1 is SGHTA and CDR2 is FQGNSA.

This clonotype was counted at least ten times. The chain combines TRBV12-3 or TRBV12-4 with TRBJ2-1, with 11 bases matching TRBD2. V lost 8 bases, J lost 6 bases, and 9 bases stayed unmatched. The length of the CDR3 is 15 residues. DNA for the CDR3: TGTGCCAGCTGCCGCGGACTAGCGGGCCTCAATGAGCAGTTCTTC. Protein product: CASCRGLAGLNEQFF.

This clonotype has a count of ten or more. This chain connects TRBV7-2 to TRBJ1-2, with 7 bases matching TRBD1. The V gene's germline CDR1 is SGHTA and CDR2 FQGNSA. V shed 0 bases, J shed 8 bases, and the junction held 6 bases outside the gene matches. The CDR3 length is 14 residues. The CDR3 here is CASSLASTGSGYTF. The DNA of the CDR3 is TGTGCCAGCAGCTTAGCGTCGACAGGGTCCGGCTACACCTTC.

The chain links TRBV19 to TRBJ1-2; TRBD1 might be the D (6 bases). This CDR3 spans 14 amino acids. Germline V CDR1 and CDR2: LNHDA, SQIVND (reference sequence). Trimming cost V 6 bases and J 2 bases, with 13 bases left between them. The CDR3 reads CASRPRGSNYGYTF. For the CDR3, the DNA is TGTGCCAGTAGGCCCAGGGGATCAAACTATGGCTACACCTTC.